This TCR beta chain was captured in a study of T-cell memory formation after mild COVID-19. Study details: Clustering of TCRs was largely donor specific. Whole-study results and caveats: Contracting clones from day 15 to 85 showed balanced CD4/CD8; later expanders favored CD4+.

Germline V gene lookup returns CDR1 KGHSH and CDR2 LQKENI. The V and J ends lost 6 bases and 5 bases respectively, with 10 bases between them. The CDR3 is 13 residues long. This clonotype has just a few counts. Antigen specificity is unknown. TCRdb independently ran MiXCR on the 5' RACE reads; one entry per CDR3 protein. Here the sample spans roughly 450,000 distinct CDR3 sequences, 15% to 20% being singletons. V usage is TRBV18 and J usage is TRBJ1-4; D is uncertain. This receptor was taken from an adult woman who had mild COVID-19 (a few samples of this study predate the infection). Cell type and time point are not known. Sequenced sample: PBMCs or a T cell subset sorted from them (not recorded which). CDR3 loop: CASSRDSNEKLFF. CDR3 DNA: TGTGCCAGCTCCCGGGATTCGAATGAAAAACTGTTTTTT.